This T cell receptor beta chain was identified during a study of shared clonotypes between healthy human individuals. Naive CD8 cells lacked CD45RO, underwent positive selection for CCR7 and left out terminally differentiated effector memory CD45RA+ cells. All the donors were Caucasian adults who lived in Nashville, Tennessee. CDR1 and CDR2 from the germline V gene are LNHDA and SQIVND (reference sequence). The CDR3 loop spans 13 amino acids. After removal of 6 bases from V and 5 bases from J, the junction contained 7 bases not matched to a gene. Only a few counts were recorded for this clone. Original processing methods: Without quality scores, immunoSEQ junctional reads could not be filtered like full-length reads. Sequencing was performed with immunoSEQ multiplex PCR; in TCRdb, only in-frame clones are kept and a portion is missing. V and J calls and clone size come straight from that table; D and trimming were deduced from the DNA. This sample yields around 1,900,000 clones, of which over 85% are seen a single time; around 1.8% belongs to the top ten.

The chain employs TRBV19 and TRBJ2-7; 7 positions match TRBD2. This TCR was sampled from a young man in good health. Some clones in this sample may be carry-over from other donors' samples. The sequenced material came from naive CD8+ T cells from PBMCs. The CDR3 loop reads CASSWSGENEQYF. The CDR3 DNA sequence: TGTGCCAGTAGCTGGAGCGGGGAGAACGAGCAGTACTTC.